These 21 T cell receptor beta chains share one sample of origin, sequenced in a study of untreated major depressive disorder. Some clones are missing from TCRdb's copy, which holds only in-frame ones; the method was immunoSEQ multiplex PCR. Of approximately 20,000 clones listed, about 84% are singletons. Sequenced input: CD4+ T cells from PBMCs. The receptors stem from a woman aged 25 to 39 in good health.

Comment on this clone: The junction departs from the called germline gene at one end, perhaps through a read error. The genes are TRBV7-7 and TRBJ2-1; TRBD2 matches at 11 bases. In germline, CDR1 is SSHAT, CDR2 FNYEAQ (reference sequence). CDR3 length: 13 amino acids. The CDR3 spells CASSLAGGNEQFF. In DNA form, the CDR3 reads TGTGCCAGCAGCCTAGCGGGAGGAAATGAGCAGTTCTTC.

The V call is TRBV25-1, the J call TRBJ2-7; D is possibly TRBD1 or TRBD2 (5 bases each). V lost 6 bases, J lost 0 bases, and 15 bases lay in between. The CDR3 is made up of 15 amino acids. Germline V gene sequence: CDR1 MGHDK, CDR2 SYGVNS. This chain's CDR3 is CASRGVGLSSYEQYF. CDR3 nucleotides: TGTGCCAGCAGGGGGGTGGGTTTGAGCTCCTACGAGCAGTACTTC.

The CDR3 nucleotides are TGTGCCAGCAGCCGACCGGATTCCAGGGGCTACACCTTC. Its protein product is CASSRPDSRGYTF. The chain links TRBV28 to TRBJ1-2; D is uncertain. The CDR3 extends over 13 amino acids. In germline, CDR1 is MDHEN, CDR2 SYDVKM. V shed 6 bases and J shed 8 bases, with 16 bases lying between them.

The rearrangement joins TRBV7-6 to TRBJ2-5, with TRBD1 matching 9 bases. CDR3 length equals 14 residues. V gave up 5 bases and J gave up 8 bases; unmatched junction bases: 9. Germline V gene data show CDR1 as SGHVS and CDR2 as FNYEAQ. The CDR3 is CASSRDREGGTQYF. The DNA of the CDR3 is TGTGCCAGCAGCCGGGACAGGGAGGGGGGAACCCAGTACTTC. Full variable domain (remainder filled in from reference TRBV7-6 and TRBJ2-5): GAGVSQSPRYKVTKRGQDVALRCDPISGHVSLYWYRQALGQGPEFLTYFNYEAQQDKSGLPNDRFSAERPEGSISTLTIQRTEQRDSAMYRCASSRDREGGTQYFGPGTRLLVL.

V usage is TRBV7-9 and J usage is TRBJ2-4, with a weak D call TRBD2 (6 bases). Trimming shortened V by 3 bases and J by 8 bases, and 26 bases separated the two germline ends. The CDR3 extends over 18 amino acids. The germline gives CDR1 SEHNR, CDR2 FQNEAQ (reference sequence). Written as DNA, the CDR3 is TGTGCCAGCAGCTTCCCCCTTTTGGGAGAAGGGAGGACGGACATTCAGTACTTC. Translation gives CASSFPLLGEGRTDIQYF.

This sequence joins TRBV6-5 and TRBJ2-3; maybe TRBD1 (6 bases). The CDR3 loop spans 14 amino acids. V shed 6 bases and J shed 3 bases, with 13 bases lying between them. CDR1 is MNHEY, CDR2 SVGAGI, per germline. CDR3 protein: CASRGAARTDTQYF. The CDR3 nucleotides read TGTGCCAGCAGGGGGGCCGCCCGAACAGATACGCAGTATTTT.

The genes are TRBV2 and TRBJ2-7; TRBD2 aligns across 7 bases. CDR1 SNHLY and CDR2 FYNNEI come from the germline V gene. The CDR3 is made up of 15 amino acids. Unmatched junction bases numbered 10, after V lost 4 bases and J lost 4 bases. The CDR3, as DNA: TGTGCCAGCAGTGGAGTAGCGGGCTTGGTATACGAGCAGTACTTC. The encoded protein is CASSGVAGLVYEQYF.

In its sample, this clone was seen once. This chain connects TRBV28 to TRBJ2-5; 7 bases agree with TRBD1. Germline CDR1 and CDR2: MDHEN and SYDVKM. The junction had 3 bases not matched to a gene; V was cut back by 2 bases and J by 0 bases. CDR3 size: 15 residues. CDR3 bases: TGTGCCAGCAGTTTACGACAGGGATACCAAGAGACCCAGTACTTC. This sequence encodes CASSLRQGYQETQYF.

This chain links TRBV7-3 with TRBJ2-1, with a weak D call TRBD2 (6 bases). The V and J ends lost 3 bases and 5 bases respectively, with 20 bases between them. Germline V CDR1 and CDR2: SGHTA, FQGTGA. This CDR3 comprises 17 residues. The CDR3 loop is CASSFVGTNSGHNEQFF. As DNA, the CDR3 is TGTGCCAGCAGCTTTGTGGGGACGAATAGCGGCCACAATGAGCAGTTCTTC.

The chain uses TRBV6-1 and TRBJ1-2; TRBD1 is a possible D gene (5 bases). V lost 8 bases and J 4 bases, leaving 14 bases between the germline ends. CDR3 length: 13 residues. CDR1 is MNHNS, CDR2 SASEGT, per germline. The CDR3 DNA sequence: TGTGCCAGCTGCCTGACAGCCATCTATGGCTACACCTTC. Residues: CASCLTAIYGYTF.

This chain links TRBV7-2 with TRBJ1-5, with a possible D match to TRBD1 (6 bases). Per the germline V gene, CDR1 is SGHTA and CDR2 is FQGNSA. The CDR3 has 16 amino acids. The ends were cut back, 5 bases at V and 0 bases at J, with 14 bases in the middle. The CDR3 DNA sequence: TGTGCCAGCAGCCTCCCGACAGGTCTTAGCAATCAGCCCCAGCATTTT. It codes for CASSLPTGLSNQPQHF.

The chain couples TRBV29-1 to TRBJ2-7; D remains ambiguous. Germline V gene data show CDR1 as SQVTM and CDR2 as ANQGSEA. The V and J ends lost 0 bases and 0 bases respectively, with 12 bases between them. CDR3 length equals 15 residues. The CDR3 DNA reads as TGCAGCGTTGAAGATAGGGCAGAAAGCTCCTACGAGCAGTACTTC. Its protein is CSVEDRAESSYEQYF.

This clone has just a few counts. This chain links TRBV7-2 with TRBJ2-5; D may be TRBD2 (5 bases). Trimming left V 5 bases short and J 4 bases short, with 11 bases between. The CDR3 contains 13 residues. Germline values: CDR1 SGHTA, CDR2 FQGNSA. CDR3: CASSPGIRETQYF. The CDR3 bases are TGTGCCAGCAGCCCGGGGATTCGAGAGACCCAGTACTTC. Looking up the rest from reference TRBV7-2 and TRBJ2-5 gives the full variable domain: GAGVSQSPSNKVTEKGKDVELRCDPISGHTALYWYRQSLGQGLEFLIYFQGNSAPDKSGLPSDRFSAERTGGSVSTLTIQRTQQEDSAVYLCASSPGIRETQYFGPGTRLLVL.

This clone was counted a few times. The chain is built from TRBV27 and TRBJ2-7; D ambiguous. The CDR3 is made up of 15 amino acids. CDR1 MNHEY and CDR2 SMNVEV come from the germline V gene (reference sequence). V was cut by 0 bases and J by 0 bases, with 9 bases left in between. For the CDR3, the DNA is TGTGCCAGCAGTTTATCGGGTCTGAGCTCCTACGAGCAGTACTTC. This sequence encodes CASSLSGLSSYEQYF.

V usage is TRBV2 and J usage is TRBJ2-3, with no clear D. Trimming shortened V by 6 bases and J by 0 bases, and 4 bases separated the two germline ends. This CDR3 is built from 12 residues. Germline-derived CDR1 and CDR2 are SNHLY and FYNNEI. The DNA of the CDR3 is TGTGCCAGCAGCACTAGCACAGATACGCAGTATTTT. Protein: CASSTSTDTQYF. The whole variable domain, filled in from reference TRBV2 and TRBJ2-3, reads EPEVTQTPSHQVTQMGQEVILRCVPISNHLYFYWYRQILGQKVEFLVSFYNNEISEKSEIFDDQFSVERPDGSNFTLKIRSTKLEDSAMYFCASSTSTDTQYFGPGTRLTVL.

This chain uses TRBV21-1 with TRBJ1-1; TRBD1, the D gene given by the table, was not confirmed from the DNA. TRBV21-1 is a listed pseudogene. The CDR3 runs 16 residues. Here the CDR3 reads CASSKGSGQVGTEAFF. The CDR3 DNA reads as TGTGCCAGCAGCAAAGGATCGGGACAGGTCGGCACTGAAGCTTTCTTT.

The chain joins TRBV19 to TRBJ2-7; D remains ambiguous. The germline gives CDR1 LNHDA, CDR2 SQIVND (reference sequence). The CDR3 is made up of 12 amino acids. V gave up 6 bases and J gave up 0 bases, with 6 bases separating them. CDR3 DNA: TGTGCCAGTAGAGCTCACTCCTACGAGCAGTACTTC. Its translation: CASRAHSYEQYF.

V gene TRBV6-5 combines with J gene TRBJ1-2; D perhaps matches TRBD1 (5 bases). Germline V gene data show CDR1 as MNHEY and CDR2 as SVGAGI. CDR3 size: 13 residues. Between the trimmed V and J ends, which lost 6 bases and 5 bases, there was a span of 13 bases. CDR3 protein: CASSRDGTYGYTF. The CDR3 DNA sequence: TGTGCCAGCAGCAGGGACGGAACATATGGCTACACCTTC.

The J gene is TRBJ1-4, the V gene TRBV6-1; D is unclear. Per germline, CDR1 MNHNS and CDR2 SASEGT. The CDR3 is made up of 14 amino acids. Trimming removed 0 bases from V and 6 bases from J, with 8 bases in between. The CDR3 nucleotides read TGTGCCAGCAGTGAAGCCCTCGACTATGAAAAACTGTTTTTT. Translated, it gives CASSEALDYEKLFF.

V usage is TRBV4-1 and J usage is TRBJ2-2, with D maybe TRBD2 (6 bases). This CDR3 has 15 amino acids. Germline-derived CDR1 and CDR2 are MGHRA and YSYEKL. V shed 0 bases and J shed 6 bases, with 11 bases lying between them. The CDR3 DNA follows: TGCGCCAGCAGCCAAGATGCGGGATACGCCGGGGAGCTGTTTTTT. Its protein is CASSQDAGYAGELFF.

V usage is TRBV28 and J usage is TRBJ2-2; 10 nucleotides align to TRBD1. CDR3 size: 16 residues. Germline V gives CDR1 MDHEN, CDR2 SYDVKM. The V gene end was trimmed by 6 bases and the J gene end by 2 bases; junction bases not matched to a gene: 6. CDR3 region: CASRRGTGDNTGELFF. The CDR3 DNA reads TGTGCCAGCAGGCGCGGGACAGGGGATAACACCGGGGAGCTGTTTTTT.